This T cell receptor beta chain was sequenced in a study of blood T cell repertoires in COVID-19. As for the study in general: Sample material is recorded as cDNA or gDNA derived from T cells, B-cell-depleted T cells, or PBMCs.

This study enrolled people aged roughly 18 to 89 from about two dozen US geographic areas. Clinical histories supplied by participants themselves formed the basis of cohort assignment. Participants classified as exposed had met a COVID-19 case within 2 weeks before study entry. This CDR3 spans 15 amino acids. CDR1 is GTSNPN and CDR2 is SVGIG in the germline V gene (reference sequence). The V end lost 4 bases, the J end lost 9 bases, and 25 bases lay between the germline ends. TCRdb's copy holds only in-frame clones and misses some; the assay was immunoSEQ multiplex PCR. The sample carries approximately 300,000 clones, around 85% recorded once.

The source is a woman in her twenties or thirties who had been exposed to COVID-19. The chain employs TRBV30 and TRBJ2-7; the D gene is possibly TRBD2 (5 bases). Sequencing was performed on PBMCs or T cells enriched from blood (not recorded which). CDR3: CAWTPWGKSDEGQYF. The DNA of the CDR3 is TGTGCCTGGACTCCTTGGGGAAAGTCAGACGAGGGGCAGTACTTC.